This T cell receptor beta chain was documented in a study of cytomegalovirus exposure and HLA in healthy donors. Study-level points and caveats: CMV antigen specificity of three CMV-associated chains was confirmed in vitro. The study recorded 150 to 200 TCR beta chains that were cytomegalovirus-associated. Relative to the approximately 630-donor mean, N-insertions were reportedly fewer in an Asian-associated ancestry cluster in a later analysis.

In regard to this clone: Its matching antigen is unknown.

With 60 Vbeta and 13 Jbeta primers, the PCR was carried out. As handled by the study authors: Around 11 million of tens of millions of unique TCR beta chains were shared, per a later count. Repertoires were generated with immunoSEQ multiplex PCR, while TCRdb's copy carries only in-frame clones and drops some. The V and J calls and clone size were taken over from that table, and D and trimming were inferred from the DNA. The sample contains 150,000 to 200,000 clones, about four fifths of which appear only once. Germline V lookup: CDR1 SGHNT, CDR2 YYREEE (reference sequence). Germline trimming cut 4 bases from V and 7 bases from J; bases unmatched to any gene: 14. The CDR3 runs 16 residues.

Sequences were obtained from PBMCs. The receptor was isolated from a woman in her twenties or thirties in good health and CMV-seropositive. V usage is TRBV5-4 and J usage is TRBJ2-5, with 9 bases matching TRBD2. The CDR3 protein is CASSPGGASGDTTQYF. The DNA of the CDR3 is TGTGCCAGCAGCCCCGGAGGGGCTAGCGGGGACACGACCCAGTACTTC.